This TCR beta chain was observed in a study of naive and memory T cell subsets. Both TRBC1 and TRBC2 were covered by a beta constant-region primer of two equimolar oligonucleotides. Nested alpha and beta constant-region primers with the SP2 primer drove four PCR rounds on ligated cDNA. From the UMI-ligation and nested PCR reads, TCRdb called clonotypes with MiXCR, one entry per CDR3 protein. The repertoire holds 130,000 or so distinct CDR3 sequences, with about 36% as singletons. The length of the CDR3 is 17 residues. With 3 bases removed from V and 4 bases from J, the gap between germline ends came to 19 bases. Germline loops: CDR1 LNHDA, CDR2 SQIVND (reference sequence).

Sequencing was performed on central memory CD4+ T cells from blood. The sequence was collected from a human donor in good health. The V gene is TRBV19, the J gene TRBJ1-5; TRBD1 is a possible D gene (6 bases). As DNA, the CDR3 is TGTGCCAGTAGTATTACCTTCACAGGGACTAGTAATCAGCCCCAGCATTTT. Its protein product is CASSITFTGTSNQPQHF.